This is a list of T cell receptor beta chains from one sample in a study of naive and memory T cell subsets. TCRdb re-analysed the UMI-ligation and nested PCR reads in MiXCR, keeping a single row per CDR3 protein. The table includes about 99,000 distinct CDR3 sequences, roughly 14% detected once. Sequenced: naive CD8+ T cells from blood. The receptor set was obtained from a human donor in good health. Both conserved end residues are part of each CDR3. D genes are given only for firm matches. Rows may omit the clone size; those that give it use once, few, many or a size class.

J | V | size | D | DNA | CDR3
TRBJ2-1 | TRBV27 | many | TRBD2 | TGTGCCAGCAGTTCCGGACTAGCGGGGGCCTACAATGAGCAGTTCTTC | CASSSGLAGAYNEQFF
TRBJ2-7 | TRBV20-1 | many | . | TGCAGTGCTACCGACAGGAAGAGCTCCTACGAGCAGTACTTC | CSATDRKSSYEQYF
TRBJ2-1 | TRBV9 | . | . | TGTGCCAGCAGCGCCCCAACAGGGGTGGAGGGGAATGAGCAGTTCTTC | CASSAPTGVEGNEQFF
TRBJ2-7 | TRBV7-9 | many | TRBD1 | TGTGCCAGCAGCCAAGGGGGCAGACAATCCGAGCAGTACTTC | CASSQGGRQSEQYF
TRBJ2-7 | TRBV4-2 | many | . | TGTGCCAGCAGTCGGCAGGGTGACGAGCAGTACTTC | CASSRQGDEQYF
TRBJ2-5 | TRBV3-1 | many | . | TGTGCCAGCAGCCCCGGAGAGGGGTACCAAGAGACCCAGTACTTC | CASSPGEGYQETQYF
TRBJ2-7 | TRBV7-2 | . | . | TGTGCCAGCAGCCCCGGACAGTCTCAGTACTTC | CASSPGQSQYF
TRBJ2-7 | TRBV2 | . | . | TGTGCCAGCAGTCTACAGCAAGATTACGAGCAGTACTTC | CASSLQQDYEQYF
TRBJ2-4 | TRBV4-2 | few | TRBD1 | TGTGCCAGCAGCCAACCACAGGGGACCAAAAACATTCAGTACTTC | CASSQPQGTKNIQYF
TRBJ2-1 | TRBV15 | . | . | TGTGCCACTCTTGCTAATCATGAGCAGTTCTTC | CATLANHEQFF
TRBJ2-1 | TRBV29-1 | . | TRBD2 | TGCAGCGTTGACCTGGGGACTATGCATTACAATGAGCAGTTCTTC | CSVDLGTMHYNEQFF
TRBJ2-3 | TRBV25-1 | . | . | TGTGCCAGCAGTGAATCATTAGATACGCAGTATTTT | CASSESLDTQYF
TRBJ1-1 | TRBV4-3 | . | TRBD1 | TGCGCCAGCAGCCAAGACCACGACAGGGAAATGAACACTGAAGCTTTCTTT | CASSQDHDREMNTEAFF
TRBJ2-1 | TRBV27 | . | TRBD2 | TGTGCCAGCAGTTTATTGGGTAGCGGGAGTGACAATGAGCAGTTCTTC | CASSLLGSGSDNEQFF
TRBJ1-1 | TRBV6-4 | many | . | TGTGCCAGCAGTGTCTCTCGTTGGGGGAACACTGAAGCTTTCTTT | CASSVSRWGNTEAFF
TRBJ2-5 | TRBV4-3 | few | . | TGCGCCAGCAGCCCCGAGGTTAACACAATGTTGGGAGAGACCCAGTACTTC | CASSPEVNTMLGETQYF
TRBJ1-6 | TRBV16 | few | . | TGTGCCAGCAGCCAATCGAGGGTGTCCTATAATTCACCCCTCCACTTT | CASSQSRVSYNSPLHF
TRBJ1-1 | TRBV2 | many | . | TGTGCCAGCAACCAAGCCCTCGCTTTCTTT | CASNQALAFF
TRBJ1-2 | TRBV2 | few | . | TGTGCCAGCAGTGAAGCGCTTCGGGCAGATGGCTACACCTTC | CASSEALRADGYTF
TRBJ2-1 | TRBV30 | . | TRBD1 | TGTGCCTGGAGTGGGGGACAGGGCTTCAATGAGCAGTTCTTC | CAWSGGQGFNEQFF
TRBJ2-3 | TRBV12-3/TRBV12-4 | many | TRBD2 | TGTGCCAGCAGCGGGACTAGCGGGACCACAGATACGCAGTATTTT | CASSGTSGTTDTQYF
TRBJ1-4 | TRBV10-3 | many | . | TGTGCCTCCTCGGGGGGGGTTCGCGAAAAACTGTTTTTT | CASSGGVREKLFF
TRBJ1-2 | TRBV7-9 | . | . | TGTGCCAGCAGCACCCGACAGCTCCCCTATGGCTACACCTTC | CASSTRQLPYGYTF
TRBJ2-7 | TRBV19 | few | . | TGTGCCAGTAGTATAGGCATTAGCTACGAGCAGTACTTC | CASSIGISYEQYF
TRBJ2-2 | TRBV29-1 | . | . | TGCAGCGTTGTAGCAGGGCTTACCGGGGAGCTGTTTTTT | CSVVAGLTGELFF
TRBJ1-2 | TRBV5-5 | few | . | TGTGCCAGCATCGGGACCGAGTATGGCTACACCTTC | CASIGTEYGYTF
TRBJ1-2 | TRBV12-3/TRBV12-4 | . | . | TGTGCCAGCAGTTTCCAGGGCCCTCTCTATGGCTACACCTTC | CASSFQGPLYGYTF
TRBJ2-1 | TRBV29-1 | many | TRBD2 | TGCAGCGTTGACGATACAAATAGCGGGAGCTCCTACAATGAGCAGTTCTTC | CSVDDTNSGSSYNEQFF
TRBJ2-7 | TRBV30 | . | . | TGTGCCTGGGGGGGACCCCGGGGGCGCGAGCAGTACTTC | CAWGGPRGREQYF
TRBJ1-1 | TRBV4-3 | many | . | TGCGCCAGCAGCCAAGATCGGGGATGGTCTGAAGCTTTCTTT | CASSQDRGWSEAFF
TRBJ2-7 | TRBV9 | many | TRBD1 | TGTGCCAGCAGCCCGCAGGGGGCAAGTTACGAGCAGTACTTC | CASSPQGASYEQYF
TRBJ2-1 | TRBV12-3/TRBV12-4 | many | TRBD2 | TGTGCCAGCAGTACCCCCAAGACTAGCGGGGGGTGGGAGCAGTTCTTC | CASSTPKTSGGWEQFF
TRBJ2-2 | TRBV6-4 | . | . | TGTGCCAGCAGTGGCTCGGGAAACACCGGGGAGCTGTTTTTT | CASSGSGNTGELFF
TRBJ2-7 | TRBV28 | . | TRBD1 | TGTGCCAGCAGCTCCCAACCGACAGGGAGCTACGAGCAGTACTTC | CASSSQPTGSYEQYF
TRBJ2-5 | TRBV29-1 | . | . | TGCAGCGTTGAAGTTGAGGGGAGCCGGGAGACCCAGTACTTC | CSVEVEGSRETQYF
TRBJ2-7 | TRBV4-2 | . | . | TGTGCCAGCAGCCAAGCTAGCAACTCCTACGAGCAGTACTTC | CASSQASNSYEQYF
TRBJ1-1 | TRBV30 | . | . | TGTGCCTGGAGTTACGGCAGTGTATCTGAAGCTTTCTTT | CAWSYGSVSEAFF
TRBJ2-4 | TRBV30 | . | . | TGTGCCTGGAGGGGAGACTTACTAAACATTCAGTACTTC | CAWRGDLLNIQYF
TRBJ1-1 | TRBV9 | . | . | TGTGCCAGCAGCCCAGCCGGGGGTAATTGGGACACTGAAGCTTTCTTT | CASSPAGGNWDTEAFF
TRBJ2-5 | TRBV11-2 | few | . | TGTGCCAGCAGACAAAATACAGGGATCTCGGAGACCCAGTACTTC | CASRQNTGISETQYF
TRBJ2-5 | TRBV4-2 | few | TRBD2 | TGTGCCAGCAGCCAATCTAGCGGTCAAGAGACCCAGTACTTC | CASSQSSGQETQYF